These 15 T cell receptor beta chains were all obtained from the same sample, sequenced in a study of OX40 agonist ivuxolimab in advanced cancers. Sequencing used immunoSEQ multiplex PCR; TCRdb keeps in-frame clones, though not all of them. The sample records 100,000 or so clones, about 96% being singletons. The starting material was CD4+ or CD8+ T cells sorted from blood, obtained in a trial of the OX40 agonist ivuxolimab. The origin of the receptors is an adult with an advanced solid tumor such as melanoma, head and neck, liver or kidney cancer.

The CDR3 spells CASKGQGEGAFF. The CDR3 DNA follows: TGTGCCAGCAAGGGACAGGGGGAAGGAGCTTTCTTT. The chain joins TRBV11-3 to TRBJ1-1; TRBD1 aligns across 11 bases. This CDR3 has 12 residues. Per the germline V gene, CDR1 is SGHNT and CDR2 is YENEEA. J lost 10 bases, V lost 7 bases, and 5 bases had no gene match.

The genes are TRBV4-1 and TRBJ1-1; 9 nucleotides align to TRBD1. CDR3 length equals 16 residues. Per the germline V gene, CDR1 is MGHRA and CDR2 is YSYEKL. The junction had 6 bases not matched to a gene; V was cut back by 4 bases and J by 0 bases. The CDR3 loop reads CASSPRTGAMNTEAFF. The CDR3 coding sequence is TGCGCCAGCAGCCCGCGGACAGGGGCAATGAACACTGAAGCTTTCTTT.

The chain is built from TRBV5-1 and TRBJ2-7, with D possibly matching TRBD1 (6 bases). This CDR3 has 16 residues. The germline V and J ends were trimmed by 3 bases and 3 bases, with 19 bases remaining between them. Germline V CDR1 and CDR2: SGHRS, YFSETQ. DNA of the CDR3: TGCGCCAGCAGCTGGGCAGGGGACATCCGATACTACGAGCAGTACTTC. Residues: CASSWAGDIRYYEQYF.

Regarding this clone: This sample includes further DNA sequences coding for the same CDR3. The CDR3 DNA sequence: TGCGCCAGCAGCTTGGCGGACACTGAAGCTTTCTTT. Translation gives CASSLADTEAFF. The chain recombines TRBV5-1 with TRBJ1-1; D unresolved. Trimming left V 0 bases short and J 3 bases short, with 3 bases between. The CDR3 totals 12 residues. CDR1 and CDR2 (germline): SGHRS, YFSETQ.

The chain has TRBV5-8 and TRBJ2-1; D gene uncertain. CDR1 and CDR2 (germline): SGHTS, YDEGEE. This CDR3 region has 14 residues. Deletions cut 3 bases from V and 6 bases from J, with 13 bases between. The CDR3: CASSSRYVGNEQFF. In DNA, the CDR3 is TGTGCCAGCAGCTCCAGGTACGTGGGCAATGAGCAGTTCTTC.

This clone has only one observation. The V call is TRBV5-8, the J call TRBJ1-5; the D gene is possibly TRBD1 (5 bases). Per germline, CDR1 SGHTS and CDR2 YDEGEE. The germline V and J ends were trimmed by 4 bases and 4 bases, with 21 bases remaining between them. This CDR3 region has 17 residues. CDR3 nucleotide sequence: TGTGCCAGCAGCCCTGGCGTCGGGGGTCGGGGGAATCAGCCCCAGCATTTT. Translated: CASSPGVGGRGNQPQHF.

The chain has TRBV7-9 and TRBJ2-7, with 11 positions matching TRBD2. The CDR3 is 15 residues long. The junction had 6 bases not matched to a gene; V was cut back by 5 bases and J by 3 bases. The V gene's germline CDR1 is SEHNR and CDR2 FQNEAQ (reference sequence). CDR3 protein: CASSPGLAVDYEQYF. CDR3 bases: TGTGCCAGCAGCCCGGGACTAGCGGTGGACTACGAGCAGTACTTC.

The chain couples TRBV5-4 to TRBJ2-5; 7 nucleotides align to TRBD2. The length of the CDR3 is 15 residues. In germline, CDR1 is SGHNT, CDR2 YYREEE (reference sequence). Unmatched junction bases numbered 10, after V lost 3 bases and J lost 5 bases. CDR3 protein: CASSSGTPGGETQYF. As DNA, the CDR3 is TGTGCCAGCAGCTCCGGGACTCCCGGGGGGGAGACCCAGTACTTC.

V gene TRBV28 combines with J gene TRBJ2-1, with D possibly being TRBD1 or TRBD2 (6 bases each). Between the trimmed V and J ends, which lost 5 bases and 7 bases, there was a span of 21 bases. CDR1 and CDR2 from the germline V gene are MDHEN and SYDVKM. The CDR3 contains 16 residues. The CDR3: CASSLGGGGGLNEQFF. The CDR3 DNA reads as TGTGCCAGCAGTCTGGGGGGCGGAGGGGGTCTAAATGAGCAGTTCTTC.

The V gene is TRBV27, the J gene TRBJ2-7; 7 nucleotides match TRBD1. Germline CDR1 is MNHEY and CDR2 is SMNVEV (reference sequence). This CDR3 has 12 amino acids. V dropped 5 bases and J dropped 7; count of bases not matched to a gene: 5. CDR3 nucleotide sequence: TGTGCCAGCAGTGGAAGGGGGCAAGAGCAGTACTTC. Its protein is CASSGRGQEQYF.

This CDR3 is CASSDMSETQYF. CDR3 in DNA: TGTGCCAGCAGTGACATGTCAGAGACCCAGTACTTC. The chain uses TRBV2 and TRBJ2-5; D not certain. The ends were cut back, 3 bases at V and 4 bases at J, with 6 bases in the middle. Germline CDR1 and CDR2: SNHLY and FYNNEI. The CDR3 totals 12 residues.

CDR3 region: CASSPLRASGSYNEQFF. The CDR3 DNA sequence: TGTGCCAGCAGCCCTCTTCGGGCTAGCGGGAGTTACAATGAGCAGTTCTTC. The chain has TRBV13 and TRBJ2-1; 10 positions match TRBD2. The CDR3 is made up of 17 amino acids. Germline V gene sequence: CDR1 PRHDT, CDR2 FYEKMQ (reference sequence). Trimming removed 5 bases from V and 4 bases from J; junction bases left unmatched: 11. The variable domain in full, with the rest retrieved from reference TRBV13 and TRBJ2-1, is AAGVIQSPRHLIKEKRETATLKCYPIPRHDTVYWYQQGPGQDPQFLISFYEKMQSDKGSIPDRFSAQQFSDYHSELNMSSLELGDSALYFCASSPLRASGSYNEQFFGPGTRLTVL.

The chain combines TRBV19 with TRBJ1-5, with D uncertain. Per the germline V gene, CDR1 is LNHDA and CDR2 is SQIVND (reference sequence). The CDR3 is 14 residues long. The germline V and J ends were trimmed by 3 bases and 0 bases, with 6 bases remaining between them. The CDR3, as DNA: TGTGCCAGTAGTATCGGGATTAGCAATCAGCCCCAGCATTTT. Protein: CASSIGISNQPQHF.

The chain links TRBV5-5 to TRBJ2-2; TRBD2 matches 8 bases. V lost 1 base and J lost 6; bases outside the gene matches: 2. The germline V gene has CDR1 SGHKS and CDR2 YYEKEE (reference sequence). The CDR3 is made up of 14 amino acids. This CDR3 reads CASSLPGGPGELFF. The DNA for the CDR3 is TGTGCCAGCAGCTTGCCGGGGGGGCCCGGGGAGCTGTTTTTT.

This clone was counted once. This rearrangement joins TRBV27 to TRBJ1-1; D remains ambiguous. This CDR3 comprises 15 residues. The germline V and J ends were trimmed by 2 bases and 0 bases, with 10 bases remaining between them. Germline values: CDR1 MNHEY, CDR2 SMNVEV (reference sequence). Written as DNA, the CDR3 is TGTGCCAGCAGTTTAAGTGGCGGCTTGAACACTGAAGCTTTCTTT. Protein sequence: CASSLSGGLNTEAFF.